The sample holds a few counts of the clone carrying this T cell receptor beta chain. Its antigen is as yet unknown. MiXCR, applied by TCRdb to the 5' RACE reads, yields one record per CDR3 protein. This sample has roughly 450,000 distinct CDR3 sequences, with about 20% found just once. The data were obtained in a study of T-cell memory formation after mild COVID-19. Overall study: TCR clusters showed largely donor specificity.

Study-wide results and limits: Among CD4+ contracting clones, most were CM and EM, and CD8+ ones EMRA. Day 37-peaking second-wave clones had unconfirmed SARS-CoV-2 specificity. Pre-infection memory held some responding clones, suggesting pre-existing cross-reactive T cells responded.

Germline V gene lookup returns CDR1 LGHNT and CDR2 FRNRAP. V lost 9 bases and J lost 2, with 10 bases in between. The CDR3 spans 12 residues. This sequence originates from an adult woman who had mild COVID-19 (a few samples of this study predate the infection). Cell type and time point are not known. The V and J genes are TRBV12-5 and TRBJ1-1; D is undetermined. The sample comprised PBMCs or a T cell subset sorted from them (not recorded which). Here the CDR3 reads CASCGFNTEAFF. CDR3 sequence (DNA): TGTGCTAGCTGCGGGTTCAACACTGAAGCTTTCTTT.